These 8 T cell receptor beta chains were sequenced from one sample in a study of shared clonotypes between healthy human individuals. Produced via immunoSEQ multiplex PCR; TCRdb's table is partial and in-frame only. The sample has 600,000 to 800,000 clones, about two thirds seen once; the top ten hold more than 1.5%. The sample taken for sequencing was memory CD4+ T cells sorted from blood. Stated subset: CD45RA-negative fraction. The receptors derive from a woman in her twenties or thirties in good health.

V is TRBV5-1 and J is TRBJ2-5; maybe TRBD1 (6 bases). The CDR3 is 14 residues long. CDR1 is SGHRS and CDR2 is YFSETQ in the germline V gene. V shed 6 bases and J shed 5 bases, with 17 bases lying between them. CDR3 amino acids: CASNSPERGETQYF. As DNA, the CDR3 is TGCGCCAGCAACTCCCCTGAGAGGGGGGAGACCCAGTACTTC.

The table lists this clone with a few counts. This sequence joins TRBV5-8 and TRBJ2-5, with 11 bases identical to TRBD2. Trimming at V came to 4 bases and at J to 1 base, leaving 6 bases not matched to a gene. The germline V gene has CDR1 SGHTS and CDR2 YDEGEE. The CDR3 contains 16 residues. The CDR3 DNA reads as TGTGCCAGCAGCACCGGGACTAGCGGTTCCCAAGAGACCCAGTACTTC. Its protein product is CASSTGTSGSQETQYF.

V usage is TRBV15 and J usage is TRBJ2-3, with no clear D. V was shortened by 0 bases and J by 6 bases, with 7 bases between the two germline ends. Germline loops: CDR1 LNHNV, CDR2 YYDKDF (reference sequence). The CDR3 covers 13 residues. CDR3 sequence: CATSRDYRDTQYF. Written as DNA, the CDR3 is TGTGCCACCAGCAGAGATTATCGGGATACGCAGTATTTT.

J is TRBJ1-1 and V is TRBV4-1; 9 nucleotides align to TRBD1. The CDR3 extends over 13 amino acids. V lost 1 base and J lost 7; bases outside the gene matches: 1. Per germline, CDR1 MGHRA and CDR2 YSYEKL. CDR3 sequence reads: CASSQGDRDEAFF. The CDR3 DNA reads TGCGCCAGCAGCCAAGGGGACAGGGATGAAGCTTTCTTT.

The rearrangement joins TRBV11-3 to TRBJ2-1; D is possibly TRBD2 (6 bases). Germline values: CDR1 SGHNT, CDR2 YENEEA. Trimming pared 1 base from V and 0 bases from J, leaving 7 bases between. The CDR3 contains 15 residues. The chain's CDR3 is CASSLGRGSYNEQFF. The CDR3 bases are TGTGCCAGCAGCTTAGGGAGGGGCTCCTACAATGAGCAGTTCTTC.

In its sample, this clone was seen many times. V is TRBV5-4 and J is TRBJ2-2; 7 nucleotides match TRBD1. Trimming cost V 4 bases and J 5 bases; bases outside gene matches: 5. The CDR3 runs to 14 residues. Germline assignment: CDR1 SGHNT and CDR2 YYREEE (reference sequence). The CDR3 is CASSDHRGTGELFF. CDR3 coding DNA: TGTGCCAGCAGCGATCACAGGGGAACCGGGGAGCTGTTTTTT.

This chain connects TRBV18 to TRBJ2-2, with TRBD2 matching 15 bases. The germline gives CDR1 KGHSH, CDR2 LQKENI. The V gene end was trimmed by 10 bases and the J gene end by 4 bases; junction bases not matched to a gene: 4. CDR3 length: 15 amino acids. CDR3 DNA: TGTGCCACCGGACTAGCGGGAGGGAGCACCGGGGAGCTGTTTTTT. Protein: CATGLAGGSTGELFF.

This clone came up a few times. A much larger clone lies a single base off, so this may be a read error. In the same sample, other DNA sequences code for this CDR3. V gene TRBV14 combines with J gene TRBJ1-1; D is uncertain. Trimming cost V 1 base and J 0 bases, with 6 bases left between them. From germline, CDR1 is SGHDN and CDR2 FVKESK. This CDR3 region has 14 residues. CDR3 protein: CASSQAGMNTEAFF. The CDR3 coding sequence is TGTGCCAGCAGCCAAGCGGGGATGAACACTGAAGCTTTCTTT.